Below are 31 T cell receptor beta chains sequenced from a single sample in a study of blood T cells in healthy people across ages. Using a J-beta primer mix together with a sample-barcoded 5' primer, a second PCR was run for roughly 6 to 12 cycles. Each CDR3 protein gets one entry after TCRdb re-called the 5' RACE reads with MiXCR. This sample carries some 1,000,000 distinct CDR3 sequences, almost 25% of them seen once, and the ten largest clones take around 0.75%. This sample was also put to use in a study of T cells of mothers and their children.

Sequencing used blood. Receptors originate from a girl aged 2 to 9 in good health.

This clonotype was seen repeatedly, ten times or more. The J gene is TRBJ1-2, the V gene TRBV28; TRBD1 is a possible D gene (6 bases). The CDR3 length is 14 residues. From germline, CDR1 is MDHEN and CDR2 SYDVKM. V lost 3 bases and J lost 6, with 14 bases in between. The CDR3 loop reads CASSFYGGPNGYTF. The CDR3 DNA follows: TGTGCCAGCAGTTTTTATGGGGGCCCCAATGGCTACACCTTC.

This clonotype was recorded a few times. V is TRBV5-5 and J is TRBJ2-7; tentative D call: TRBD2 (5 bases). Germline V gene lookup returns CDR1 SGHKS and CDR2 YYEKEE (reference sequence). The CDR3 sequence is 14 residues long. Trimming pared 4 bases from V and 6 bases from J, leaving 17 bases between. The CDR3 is CASSPEIRDFEQYF. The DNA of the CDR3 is TGTGCCAGCAGCCCGGAGATACGGGATTTCGAGCAGTACTTC.

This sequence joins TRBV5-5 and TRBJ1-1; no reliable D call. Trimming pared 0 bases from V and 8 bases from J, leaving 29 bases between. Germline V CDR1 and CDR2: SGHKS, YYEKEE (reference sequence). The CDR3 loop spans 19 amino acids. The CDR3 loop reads CASSLVYRVGLDARPEAFF. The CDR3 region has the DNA TGTGCCAGCAGCTTGGTATATAGGGTTGGTCTCGACGCGCGGCCCGAAGCTTTCTTT.

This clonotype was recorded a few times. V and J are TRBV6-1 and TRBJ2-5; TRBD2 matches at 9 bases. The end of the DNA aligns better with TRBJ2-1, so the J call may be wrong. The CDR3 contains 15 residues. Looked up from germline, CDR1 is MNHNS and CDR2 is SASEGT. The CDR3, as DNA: TGTGCCAGCAGTGAAGGAGCTAGCGGGAATGATGAGCAGTTCTTC. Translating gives CASSEGASGNDEQFF.

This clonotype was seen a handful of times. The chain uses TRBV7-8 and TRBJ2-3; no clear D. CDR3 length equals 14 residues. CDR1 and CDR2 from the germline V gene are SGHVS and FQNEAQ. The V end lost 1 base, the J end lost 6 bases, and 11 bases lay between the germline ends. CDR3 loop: CASSLDRLWDTQYF. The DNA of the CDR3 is TGTGCCAGCAGCTTAGATAGGTTGTGGGATACGCAGTATTTT.

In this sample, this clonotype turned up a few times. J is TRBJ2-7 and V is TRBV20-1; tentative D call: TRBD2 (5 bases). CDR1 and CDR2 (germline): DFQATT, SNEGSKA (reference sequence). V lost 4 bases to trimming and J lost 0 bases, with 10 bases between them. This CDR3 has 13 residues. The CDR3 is CSATRDSSYEQYF. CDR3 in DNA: TGCAGTGCTACCCGGGATAGCTCCTACGAGCAGTACTTC.

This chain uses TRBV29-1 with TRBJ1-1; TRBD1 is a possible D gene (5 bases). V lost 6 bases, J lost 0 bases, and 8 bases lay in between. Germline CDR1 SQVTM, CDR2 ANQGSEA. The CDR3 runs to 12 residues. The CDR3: CSVGTVNTEAFF. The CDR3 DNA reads TGCAGCGTCGGGACTGTGAACACTGAAGCTTTCTTT.

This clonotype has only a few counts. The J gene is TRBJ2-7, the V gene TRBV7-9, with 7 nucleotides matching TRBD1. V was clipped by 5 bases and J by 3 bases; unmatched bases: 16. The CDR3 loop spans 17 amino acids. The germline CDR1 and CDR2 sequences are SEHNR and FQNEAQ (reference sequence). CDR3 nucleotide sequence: TGTGCCAGCAGCAGTTCAGTCAGGGACAGTTCCGGCTACGAGCAGTACTTC. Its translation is CASSSSVRDSSGYEQYF.

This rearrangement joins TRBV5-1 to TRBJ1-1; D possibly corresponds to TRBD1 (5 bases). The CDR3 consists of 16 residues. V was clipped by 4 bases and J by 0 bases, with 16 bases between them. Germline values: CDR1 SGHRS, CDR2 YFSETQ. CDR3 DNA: TGCGCCAGCAGCCCGACACTGGGGCAACTGAACACTGAAGCTTTCTTT. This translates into CASSPTLGQLNTEAFF. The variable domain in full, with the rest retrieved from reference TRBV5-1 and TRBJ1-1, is KAGVTQTPRYLIKTRGQQVTLSCSPISGHRSVSWYQQTPGQGLQFLFEYFSETQRNKGNFPGRFSGRQFSNSRSEMNVSTLELGDSALYLCASSPTLGQLNTEAFFGQGTRLTVV.

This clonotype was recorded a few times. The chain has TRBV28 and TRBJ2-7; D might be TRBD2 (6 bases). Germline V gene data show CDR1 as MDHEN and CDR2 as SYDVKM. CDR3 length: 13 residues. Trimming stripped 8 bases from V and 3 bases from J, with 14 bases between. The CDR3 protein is CASRDLLLYEQYF. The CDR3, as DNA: TGTGCCAGCCGGGACTTACTTCTCTACGAGCAGTACTTC.

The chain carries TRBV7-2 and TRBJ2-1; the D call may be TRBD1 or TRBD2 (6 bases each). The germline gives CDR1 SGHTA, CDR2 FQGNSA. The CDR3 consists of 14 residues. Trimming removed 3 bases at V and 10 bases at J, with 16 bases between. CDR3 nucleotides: TGTGCCAGCAGCTTTTGGGGGGCCATAGCGGAGCAGTTCTTC. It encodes CASSFWGAIAEQFF.

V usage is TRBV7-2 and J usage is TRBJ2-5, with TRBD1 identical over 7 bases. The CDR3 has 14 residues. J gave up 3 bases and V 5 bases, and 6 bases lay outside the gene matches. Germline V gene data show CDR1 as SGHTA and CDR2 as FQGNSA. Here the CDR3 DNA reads TGTGCCAGCAGCGGGAACAGGGGAGAAGAGACCCAGTACTTC. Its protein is CASSGNRGEETQYF. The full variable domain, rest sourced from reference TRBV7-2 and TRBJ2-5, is GAGVSQSPSNKVTEKGKDVELRCDPISGHTALYWYRQSLGQGLEFLIYFQGNSAPDKSGLPSDRFSAERTGGSVSTLTIQRTQQEDSAVYLCASSGNRGEETQYFGPGTRLLVL.

The CDR3 spells CASSLVPDGGYEQFF. As DNA, the CDR3 is TGTGCCAGCAGCTTGGTTCCGGACGGTGGGTATGAGCAGTTCTTC. The chain recombines TRBV5-6 with TRBJ2-1; no reliable D call. The CDR3 loop spans 15 amino acids. Trimming took 0 bases from V and 8 from J, leaving 15 bases between them. CDR1 and CDR2 (germline): SGHDT, YYEEEE.

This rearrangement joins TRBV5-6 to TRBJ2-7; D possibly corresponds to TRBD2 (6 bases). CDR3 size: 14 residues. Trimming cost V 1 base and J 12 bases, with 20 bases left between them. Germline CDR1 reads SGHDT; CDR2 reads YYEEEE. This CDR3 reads CASSLQIVEGIAYF. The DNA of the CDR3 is TGTGCCAGCAGCTTGCAGATTGTGGAGGGAATCGCGTACTTC.

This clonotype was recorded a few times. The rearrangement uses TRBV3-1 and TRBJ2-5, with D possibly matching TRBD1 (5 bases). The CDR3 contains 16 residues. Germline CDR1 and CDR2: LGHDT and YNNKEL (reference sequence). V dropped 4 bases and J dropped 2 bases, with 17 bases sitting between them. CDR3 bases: TGTGCCAGCAGCCGGGGCGACGACAGATTACAAGAGACCCAGTACTTC. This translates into CASSRGDDRLQETQYF.

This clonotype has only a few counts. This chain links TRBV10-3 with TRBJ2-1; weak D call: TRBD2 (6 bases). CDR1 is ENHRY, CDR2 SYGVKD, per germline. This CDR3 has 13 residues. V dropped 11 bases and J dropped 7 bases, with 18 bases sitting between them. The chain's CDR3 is CAARDSPGNEQFF. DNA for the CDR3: TGTGCCGCCCGGGACTCTCCTGGGAATGAGCAGTTCTTC.

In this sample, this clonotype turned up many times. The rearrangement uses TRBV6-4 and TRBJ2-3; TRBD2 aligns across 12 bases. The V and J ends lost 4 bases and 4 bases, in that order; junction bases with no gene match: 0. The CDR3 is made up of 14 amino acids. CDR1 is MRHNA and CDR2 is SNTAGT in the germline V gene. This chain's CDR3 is CASSGTSGADTQYF. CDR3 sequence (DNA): TGTGCCAGCAGTGGGACTAGCGGGGCAGATACGCAGTATTTT.

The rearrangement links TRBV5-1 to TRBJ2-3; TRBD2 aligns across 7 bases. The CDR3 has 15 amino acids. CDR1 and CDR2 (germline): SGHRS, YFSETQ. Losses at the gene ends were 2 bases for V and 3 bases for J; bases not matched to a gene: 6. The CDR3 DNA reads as TGCGCCAGCAGCTTAGGGCGGGAGCCTACAGATACGCAGTATTTT. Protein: CASSLGREPTDTQYF.

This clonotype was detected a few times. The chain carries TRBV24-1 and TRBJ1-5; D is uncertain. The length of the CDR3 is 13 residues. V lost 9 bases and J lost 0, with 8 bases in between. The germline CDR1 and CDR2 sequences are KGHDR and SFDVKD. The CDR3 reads CATAQTSNQPQHF. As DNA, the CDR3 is TGTGCCACCGCACAAACTAGCAATCAGCCCCAGCATTTT.

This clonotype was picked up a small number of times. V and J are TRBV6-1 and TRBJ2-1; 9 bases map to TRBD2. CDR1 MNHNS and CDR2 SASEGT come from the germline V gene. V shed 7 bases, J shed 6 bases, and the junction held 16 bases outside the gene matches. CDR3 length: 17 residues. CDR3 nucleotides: TGTGCCAGCATCCTCTGGGGGCGGGAGGGCCAAAGCAATGAGCAGTTCTTC. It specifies CASILWGREGQSNEQFF.

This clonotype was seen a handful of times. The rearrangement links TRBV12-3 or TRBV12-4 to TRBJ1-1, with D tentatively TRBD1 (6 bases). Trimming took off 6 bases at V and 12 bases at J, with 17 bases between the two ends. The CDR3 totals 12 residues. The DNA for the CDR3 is TGTGCCAGCAGGGGATTTACAGGGAAGCCTTTCTTT. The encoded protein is CASRGFTGKPFF.

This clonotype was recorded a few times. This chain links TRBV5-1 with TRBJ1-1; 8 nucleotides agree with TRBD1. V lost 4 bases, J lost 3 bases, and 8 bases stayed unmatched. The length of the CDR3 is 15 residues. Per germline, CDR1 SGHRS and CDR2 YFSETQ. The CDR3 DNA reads TGCGCCAGCAGCCCCTTCGGACAGGGATACACTGAAGCTTTCTTT. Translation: CASSPFGQGYTEAFF.

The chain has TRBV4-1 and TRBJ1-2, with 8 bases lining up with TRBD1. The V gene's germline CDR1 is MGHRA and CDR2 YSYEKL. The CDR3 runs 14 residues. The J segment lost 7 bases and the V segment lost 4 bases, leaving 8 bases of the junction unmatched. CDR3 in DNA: TGCGCCAGCAGCCCAATAGGACAGGGTAGTGGCTACACCTTC. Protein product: CASSPIGQGSGYTF.

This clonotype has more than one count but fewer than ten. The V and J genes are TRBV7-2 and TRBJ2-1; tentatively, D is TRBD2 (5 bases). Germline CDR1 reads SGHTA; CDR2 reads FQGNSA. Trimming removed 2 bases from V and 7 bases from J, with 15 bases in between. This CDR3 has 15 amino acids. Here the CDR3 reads CASSLMGEVGNEQFF. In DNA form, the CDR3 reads TGTGCCAGCAGCTTAATGGGAGAAGTTGGGAATGAGCAGTTCTTC.

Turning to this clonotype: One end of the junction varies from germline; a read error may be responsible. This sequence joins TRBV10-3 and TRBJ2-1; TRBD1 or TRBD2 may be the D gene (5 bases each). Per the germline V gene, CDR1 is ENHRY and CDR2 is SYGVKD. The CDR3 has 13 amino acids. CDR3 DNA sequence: TGTGCCATCACCGAGGGGCCCTACAATGAGCACATCTTC. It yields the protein CAITEGPYNEHIF.

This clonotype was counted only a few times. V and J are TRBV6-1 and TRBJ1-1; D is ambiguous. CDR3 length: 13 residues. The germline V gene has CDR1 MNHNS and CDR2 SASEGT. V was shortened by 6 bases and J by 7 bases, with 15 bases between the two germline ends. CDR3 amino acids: CASSQEIGFEAFF. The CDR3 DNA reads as TGTGCCAGCAGCCAAGAGATAGGGTTTGAAGCTTTCTTT.

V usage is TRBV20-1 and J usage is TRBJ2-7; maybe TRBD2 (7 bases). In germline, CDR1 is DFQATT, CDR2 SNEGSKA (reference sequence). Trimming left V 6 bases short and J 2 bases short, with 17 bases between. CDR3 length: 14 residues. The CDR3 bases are TGCAGTGCCCGTCACAGGGACTATCCCTACGAGCAGTACTTC. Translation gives CSARHRDYPYEQYF.

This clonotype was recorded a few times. The chain's CDR3 is CSVLAGDTQYF. The CDR3 DNA reads as TGCAGCGTCCTAGCGGGAGATACGCAGTATTTT. The J gene is TRBJ2-3, the V gene TRBV29-1, with 8 bases fitting TRBD2. Germline CDR1 SQVTM, CDR2 ANQGSEA. The CDR3 is 11 amino acids. The trim removed 6 bases at V and 5 bases at J, leaving 1 base unmatched.

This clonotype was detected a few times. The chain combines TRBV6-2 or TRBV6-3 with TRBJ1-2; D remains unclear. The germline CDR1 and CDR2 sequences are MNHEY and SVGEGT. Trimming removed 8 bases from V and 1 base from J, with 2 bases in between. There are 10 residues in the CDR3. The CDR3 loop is CASRNYGYTF. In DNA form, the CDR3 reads TGTGCCAGCCGTAACTATGGCTACACCTTC.

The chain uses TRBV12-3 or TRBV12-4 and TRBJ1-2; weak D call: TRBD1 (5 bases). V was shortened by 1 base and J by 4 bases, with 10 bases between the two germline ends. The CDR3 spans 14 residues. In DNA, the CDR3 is TGTGCCAGCAGTTTAGTTCAGGGAACCTATGGCTACACCTTC. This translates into CASSLVQGTYGYTF.

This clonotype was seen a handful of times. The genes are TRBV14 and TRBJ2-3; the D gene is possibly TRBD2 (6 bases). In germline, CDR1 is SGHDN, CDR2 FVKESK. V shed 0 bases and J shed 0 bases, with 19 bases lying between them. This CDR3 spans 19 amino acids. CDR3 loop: CASSQDQFGGHGSTDTQYF. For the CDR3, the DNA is TGTGCCAGCAGCCAAGATCAGTTCGGAGGGCATGGTAGCACAGATACGCAGTATTTT. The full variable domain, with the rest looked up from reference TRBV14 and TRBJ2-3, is EAGVTQFPSHSVIEKGQTVTLRCDPISGHDNLYWYRRVMGKEIKFLLHFVKESKQDESGMPNNRFLAERTGGTYSTLKVQPAELEDSGVYFCASSQDQFGGHGSTDTQYFGPGTRLTVL.